Listed here is a single T cell receptor beta chain. The sample belongs to a study of T cell changes during pregnancy in multiple sclerosis. TCRdb's table, derived via immunoSEQ multiplex PCR, lists solely in-frame clones and lacks some. The profile shows 30,000 to 45,000 clones, about nine tenths of them singletons. CDR1 is SGHRS and CDR2 is YFSETQ in the germline V gene. V was shortened by 5 bases and J by 0 bases, with 11 bases between the two germline ends. The CDR3 consists of 14 residues. The input for sequencing was CD8+ T cells from peripheral blood mononuclear cells, taken in the second trimester of pregnancy. V is TRBV5-1 and J is TRBJ1-1, with a possible D match to TRBD1 (5 bases). This receptor was obtained from a female donor with multiple sclerosis, enrolled in a pregnancy study. CDR3 coding DNA: TGCGCCAGCAGATACGACAGCCTGAACACTGAAGCTTTCTTT. This encodes CASRYDSLNTEAFF. Complete variable domain (other parts from reference TRBV5-1 and TRBJ1-1): KAGVTQTPRYLIKTRGQQVTLSCSPISGHRSVSWYQQTPGQGLQFLFEYFSETQRNKGNFPGRFSGRQFSNSRSEMNVSTLELGDSALYLCASRYDSLNTEAFFGQGTRLTVV.